The next 10 T cell receptor beta chains were all read from a single sample in a study of long-term antiretroviral therapy in people with HIV. Investigators performed immunoSEQ version v3.0 at survey level. Produced via immunoSEQ multiplex PCR; TCRdb's table is partial and in-frame only. Here the sample spans 9,500 to 12,000 clones, around 80% being singletons. The sample was unsorted PBMCs, taken 1.8 years after starting antiretroviral therapy. Every receptor here comes from a man aged 35 to 55 with HIV.

V and J are TRBV27 and TRBJ2-5; a weak D match, TRBD1 (6 bases). CDR1 is MNHEY and CDR2 is SMNVEV in the germline V gene (reference sequence). Trimming cost V 3 bases and J 3 bases, with 14 bases left between them. The CDR3 contains 15 residues. The CDR3 nucleotides read TGTGCCAGCAGTTTTGTACTTACAGGGAAAGAGACCCAGTACTTC. The encoded protein is CASSFVLTGKETQYF.

The chain is built from TRBV14 and TRBJ2-7; D is undetermined. CDR1 and CDR2 from the germline V gene are SGHDN and FVKESK. The CDR3 length is 15 residues. V was clipped by 0 bases and J by 0 bases, with 9 bases between them. CDR3 sequence reads: CASSQDKGYSYEQYF. The DNA of the CDR3 is TGTGCCAGCAGCCAAGATAAGGGTTACTCCTACGAGCAGTACTTC.

This sequence joins TRBV18 and TRBJ2-1; the D gene is possibly TRBD2 (5 bases). V lost 4 bases and J 5 bases, leaving 15 bases between the germline ends. The germline gives CDR1 KGHSH, CDR2 LQKENI. This CDR3 comprises 15 residues. Here the CDR3 reads CASSLPGGLHNEQFF. CDR3 nucleotide sequence: TGTGCCAGCTCACTACCCGGAGGACTTCACAATGAGCAGTTCTTC.

The chain employs TRBV19 and TRBJ1-5; tentatively, D is TRBD1 (5 bases). The V end lost 4 bases, the J end lost 3 bases, and 10 bases lay between the germline ends. Germline assignment: CDR1 LNHDA and CDR2 SQIVND (reference sequence). This CDR3 comprises 14 residues. CDR3 sequence reads: CASSTGANNQPQHF. In nucleotides, the CDR3 is TGTGCCAGTAGTACCGGGGCAAACAATCAGCCCCAGCATTTT. The entire variable domain, with the rest obtained from reference TRBV19 and TRBJ1-5, is as follows: DGGITQSPKYLFRKEGQNVTLSCEQNLNHDAMYWYRQDPGQGLRLIYYSQIVNDFQKGDIAEGYSVSREKKESFPLTVTSAQKNPTAFYLCASSTGANNQPQHFGDGTRLSIL.

This clone occurred once. The chain joins TRBV28 to TRBJ1-4; no firm D call. CDR3 length: 14 residues. Germline V gene data show CDR1 as MDHEN and CDR2 as SYDVKM. Trimming took off 1 base at V and 4 bases at J, with 7 bases between the two ends. CDR3 residues: CASSLLTNNEKLFF. The CDR3 DNA reads as TGTGCCAGCAGTTTATTAACGAATAATGAAAAACTGTTTTTT. Full variable domain (rest looked up from reference TRBV28 and TRBJ1-4): DVKVTQSSRYLVKRTGEKVFLECVQDMDHENMFWYRQDPGLGLRLIYFSYDVKMKEKGDIPEGYSVSREKKERFSLILESASTNQTSMYLCASSLLTNNEKLFFGSGTQLSVL.

J is TRBJ2-3 and V is TRBV9; D is ambiguous. The CDR3 covers 13 residues. The germline CDR1 and CDR2 sequences are SGDLS and YYNGEE. Trimming shortened V by 0 bases and J by 2 bases, and 4 bases separated the two germline ends. CDR3 sequence (DNA): TGTGCCAGCAGCGTAGTAGACACAGATACGCAGTATTTT. As protein: CASSVVDTDTQYF.

This clone was picked up one time. A much larger clone sits a single nucleotide away, making a read error possible. The same CDR3 also results from other DNA sequences found in this sample. The chain combines TRBV27 with TRBJ2-1; 9 positions agree with TRBD2. V lost 3 bases and J lost 4; bases outside the gene matches: 4. CDR3 length equals 15 residues. CDR1 and CDR2 (germline): MNHEY, SMNVEV (reference sequence). CDR3 in amino acids: CASSFPSGRYNEQFF. CDR3 coding DNA: TGTGCCAGCAGTTTTCCCAGCGGGAGGTACAATGAGCAGTTCTTC.

This CDR3 is CASSWSRDWDTQYF. Here the CDR3 DNA reads TGTGCCAGCAGTTGGTCCAGGGACTGGGATACGCAGTATTTT. This sequence joins TRBV25-1 and TRBJ2-3, with a weak D call TRBD2 (6 bases). Germline CDR1 is MGHDK and CDR2 is SYGVNS. V was pared by 5 bases and J by 6 bases, with 15 bases between. This CDR3 has 14 residues. Full variable domain (remainder filled in from reference TRBV25-1 and TRBJ2-3): EADIYQTPRYLVIGTGKKITLECSQTMGHDKMYWYQQDPGMELHLIHYSYGVNSTEKGDLSSESTVSRIRTEHFPLTLESARPSHTSQYLCASSWSRDWDTQYFGPGTRLTVL.

For the CDR3, the DNA is TGTGCCAGCAGCATGGACAGGGAGAGCAATCAGCCCCAGCATTTT. Amino acids: CASSMDRESNQPQHF. The chain joins TRBV6-1 to TRBJ1-5; TRBD1 matches at 8 bases. This CDR3 has 15 amino acids. CDR1 MNHNS and CDR2 SASEGT come from the germline V gene. The trim removed 6 bases at V and 1 base at J, leaving 5 bases unmatched.

This chain links TRBV5-1 with TRBJ2-7; 7 bases map to TRBD2. There are 15 residues in the CDR3. CDR1 SGHRS and CDR2 YFSETQ come from the germline V gene. Unmatched junction bases numbered 11, after V lost 5 bases and J lost 3 bases. The CDR3 DNA is TGCGCCAGCAGATCAAGTGTGGGCGGGGGCTACGAGCAGTACTTC. Its protein is CASRSSVGGGYEQYF.